This TCR beta chain was identified in a study of long-term antiretroviral therapy in people with HIV. This CDR3 region has 16 residues. Trimming removed 8 bases from V and 3 bases from J; junction bases left unmatched: 9. Per the germline V gene, CDR1 is SEHNR and CDR2 is FQNEAQ (reference sequence). They ran version v3.0 of the immunoSEQ assay at survey level. Repertoires were generated with immunoSEQ multiplex PCR, while TCRdb's copy carries only in-frame clones and drops some. The sample contains about 17,000 clones, more than 65% of which appear only once. This sample comprised unsorted PBMCs, obtained at the start of antiretroviral therapy. The clonotype was recovered from a man under 40 with HIV. The J gene is TRBJ2-1, the V gene TRBV7-9; 11 nucleotides align to TRBD2. This chain's CDR3 is CASFSPGTSGYNEQFF. The CDR3 DNA reads as TGTGCCAGCTTTTCCCCGGGGACTAGCGGCTACAATGAGCAGTTCTTC.